This T cell receptor (beta chain) derives from a study of T-cell reconstitution after alpha-beta-depleted transplantation in children. Library preparation (for TCRbeta) was performed with unique molecular identifiers. One entry per CDR3 protein results from TCRdb running MiXCR on the PCR reads. The sample comprises 250,000 to 400,000 distinct CDR3 sequences, 20% to 30% of which are singletons, and approximately 11% rests with the top ten. Points from the study as a whole: Several hundred expanded graft clones reportedly were the source of alpha-beta T cells about two months after transplant. One year after transplant, T-cell counts and diversity came mostly from newly produced T cells. Surviving recipient cells, namely T cells and thymic progenitors, were the source of high day-60 TCRbeta diversity in some patients.

Turning to this clonotype: What it recognizes is unknown.

The sample here was PBMCs, mostly from graft donor cells, taken 180 days after TCRalphabeta/CD19-depleted stem cell transplant. This clonotype originated in a male patient between 5 and 17 years old who had a stem cell transplant for acute lymphoblastic leukemia, so the T cells may come from the graft donor.

This CDR3 reads CASSLYSAANTGELFF. CDR3 DNA: TGTGCCAGCAGCTTGTATAGCGCCGCGAACACCGGGGAGCTGTTTTTT. V and J are TRBV5-4 and TRBJ2-2; D might be TRBD2 (5 bases). The CDR3 sequence is 16 residues long. V was cut by 1 base and J by 0 bases, with 10 bases left in between. Germline loops: CDR1 SGHNT, CDR2 YYREEE (reference sequence).